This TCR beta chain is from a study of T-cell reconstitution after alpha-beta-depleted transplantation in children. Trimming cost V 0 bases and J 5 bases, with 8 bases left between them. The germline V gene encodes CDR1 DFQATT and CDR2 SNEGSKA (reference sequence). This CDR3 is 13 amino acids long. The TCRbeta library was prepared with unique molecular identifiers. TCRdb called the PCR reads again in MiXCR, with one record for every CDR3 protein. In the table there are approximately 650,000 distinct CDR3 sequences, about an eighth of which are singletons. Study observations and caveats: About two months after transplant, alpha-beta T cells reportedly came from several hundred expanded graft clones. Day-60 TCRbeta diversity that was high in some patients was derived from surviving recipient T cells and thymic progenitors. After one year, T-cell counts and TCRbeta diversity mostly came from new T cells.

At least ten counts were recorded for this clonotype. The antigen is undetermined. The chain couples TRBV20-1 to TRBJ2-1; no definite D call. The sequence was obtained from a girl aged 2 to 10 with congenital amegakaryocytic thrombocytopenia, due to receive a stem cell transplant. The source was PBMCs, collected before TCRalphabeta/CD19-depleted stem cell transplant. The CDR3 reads CSAREGQNNEQFF. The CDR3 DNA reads TGCAGTGCTAGAGAAGGCCAAAACAATGAGCAGTTCTTC.